This T cell receptor beta chain is drawn from a study of OX40 agonist ivuxolimab in advanced cancers. Clones were read by immunoSEQ multiplex PCR, and TCRdb kept only the in-frame ones, dropping some. The sample records roughly 45,000 clones, roughly 86% being singletons. The CDR3 runs 16 residues. The ends were cut back, 6 bases at V and 0 bases at J, with 16 bases in the middle. Germline-derived CDR1 and CDR2 are ENHRY and SYGVKD. The rearrangement joins TRBV10-3 to TRBJ2-3; TRBD1 or TRBD2 may be the D gene (5 bases each). The source is an adult with an advanced solid tumor such as melanoma, head and neck, liver or kidney cancer. Sequenced material: CD4+ or CD8+ T cells sorted from blood, taken in a trial of the OX40 agonist ivuxolimab. The DNA of the CDR3 is TGTGCCATCAGGAATACCGGGACCGCTAGCACAGATACGCAGTATTTT. Its translation is CAIRNTGTASTDTQYF.